This T cell receptor (beta chain) comes out of a study of blood T cell repertoires in COVID-19. The wider study: The United States, Italy and Spain provided the acute and convalescent COVID-19 samples. PBMCs, B-cell-depleted T cells, or T cells were the source of the cDNA or gDNA that made up the material.

Germline V CDR1 and CDR2: SNHLY, FYNNEI. The CDR3 extends over 14 amino acids. The V segment lost 3 bases and the J segment 2 bases; nucleotides outside the gene matches: 2. As originally analysed: Reference gene primer amplification yielded estimated nucleated cell counts. Produced via immunoSEQ multiplex PCR; TCRdb's table is partial and in-frame only. From that table come the V and J calls and clone size; the DNA was used to work out D and trimming. The sample has about 400,000 clones; over 75% are singletons. The TCR sequence derives from a woman aged 35 to 49 with acute COVID-19. Sequences were obtained from PBMCs or T cells enriched from blood (not recorded which). The chain links TRBV2 to TRBJ2-7; 9 nucleotides line up with TRBD2. The CDR3 nucleotides are TGTGCCAGCAGTGAGGGCGGGGGGGCCTACGAGCAGTACTTC. Protein product: CASSEGGGAYEQYF. The full variable domain, with the rest looked up from reference TRBV2 and TRBJ2-7, is EPEVTQTPSHQVTQMGQEVILRCVPISNHLYFYWYRQILGQKVEFLVSFYNNEISEKSEIFDDQFSVERPDGSNFTLKIRSTKLEDSAMYFCASSEGGGAYEQYFGPGTRLTVT.